The rows below give T cell receptor beta chains drawn from one sample of a study of beta chain features in type 1 diabetes. The assay was immunoSEQ multiplex PCR, and TCRdb's table has in-frame clones only and misses some. The sample has some 48,000 clones, approximately 43% seen once. Sequencing used stem cell memory CD4+ T cells from blood. These receptors came from a man aged 30 to 45 with type 1 diabetes. The CDR3 runs from the conserved cysteine through the conserved F or W. The order of the fields is V gene, J gene, clone size, D gene, CDR3 protein, CDR3 DNA. The D gene is left open where the match is weak. Expanded clones get a size class; other rows say once, few or many, or leave the size out.

v_gene: TRBV7-8; j_gene: TRBJ1-2; abundance: -; d_gene: TRBD1; CDR3aa: CASSIGQGNYGYTF; CDR3nt: TGTGCCAGCAGCATAGGACAGGGGAACTATGGCTACACCTTC
v_gene: TRBV18; j_gene: TRBJ1-2; abundance: -; d_gene: -; CDR3aa: CASSPVWGESGYTF; CDR3nt: TGTGCCAGCTCACCAGTCTGGGGAGAATCTGGCTACACCTTC
v_gene: TRBV19; j_gene: TRBJ2-7; abundance: few; d_gene: TRBD1; CDR3aa: CATRRQGAIYEQYF; CDR3nt: TGTGCCACCAGGAGGCAGGGGGCCATCTACGAGCAGTACTTC
v_gene: TRBV4-3; j_gene: TRBJ2-1; abundance: -; d_gene: TRBD2; CDR3aa: CASSRQQTSGSSGGAEQFF; CDR3nt: TGCGCCAGCAGCCGACAGCAGACTAGCGGGAGTTCAGGTGGGGCTGAGCAGTTCTTC
v_gene: TRBV7-9; j_gene: TRBJ2-3; abundance: -; d_gene: TRBD2; CDR3aa: CASSIGETSFTDTQYF; CDR3nt: TGTGCCAGCAGCATCGGGGAGACTAGCTTCACAGATACGCAGTATTTT
v_gene: TRBV7-9; j_gene: TRBJ1-3; abundance: -; d_gene: -; CDR3aa: CASSTQRSGNTIYF; CDR3nt: TGTGCCAGCAGCACCCAGCGCTCTGGAAACACCATATATTTT
v_gene: TRBV7-3; j_gene: TRBJ2-2; abundance: -; d_gene: -; CDR3aa: CASSLNGGDTGELFF; CDR3nt: TGTGCCAGCAGCTTAAACGGAGGGGACACCGGGGAGCTGTTTTTT
v_gene: TRBV6-1; j_gene: TRBJ1-5; abundance: -; d_gene: -; CDR3aa: CASSEVVLVGQPQHF; CDR3nt: TGTGCCAGCAGTGAAGTTGTGCTTGTGGGCCAGCCCCAGCATTTT
v_gene: TRBV9; j_gene: TRBJ2-3; abundance: -; d_gene: -; CDR3aa: CASSVAGEDTQYF; CDR3nt: TGTGCCAGCAGCGTAGCAGGGGAAGATACGCAGTATTTT
v_gene: TRBV19; j_gene: TRBJ2-7; abundance: -; d_gene: -; CDR3aa: CASSIRSGGVSYEQYF; CDR3nt: TGTGCCAGTAGTATCCGTAGCGGAGGGGTTTCCTACGAGCAGTACTTC
v_gene: TRBV4-3; j_gene: TRBJ1-1; abundance: -; d_gene: TRBD1; CDR3aa: CASSEGDRGAFF; CDR3nt: TGCGCCAGCAGCGAAGGGGACAGAGGGGCTTTCTTT
v_gene: TRBV5-1; j_gene: TRBJ2-7; abundance: once; d_gene: -; CDR3aa: CASSLGIRADSSYEQYF; CDR3nt: TGCGCCAGCAGCTTGGGAATCAGGGCAGACAGCTCCTACGAGCAGTACTTC
v_gene: TRBV19; j_gene: TRBJ2-1; abundance: few; d_gene: -; CDR3aa: CASSTHYNEQFF; CDR3nt: TGTGCCAGTAGTACCCATTACAATGAGCAGTTCTTC
v_gene: TRBV2; j_gene: TRBJ2-7; abundance: few; d_gene: -; CDR3aa: CASSGLSYEQYF; CDR3nt: TGTGCCAGCAGTGGACTATCCTACGAGCAGTACTTC
v_gene: TRBV30; j_gene: TRBJ2-1; abundance: -; d_gene: TRBD1; CDR3aa: CAWSVWGQGANNEQFF; CDR3nt: TGTGCCTGGAGTGTTTGGGGACAGGGGGCAAACAATGAGCAGTTCTTC
v_gene: TRBV7-2; j_gene: TRBJ2-5; abundance: few; d_gene: TRBD1; CDR3aa: CASSLSGGAVGETQYF; CDR3nt: TGTGCCAGCAGCCTATCAGGGGGCGCGGTGGGAGAGACCCAGTACTTC
v_gene: TRBV6-5; j_gene: TRBJ1-1; abundance: -; d_gene: -; CDR3aa: CASNNAGLAFF; CDR3nt: TGTGCCAGCAATAATGCAGGGTTGGCTTTCTTT
v_gene: TRBV7-6; j_gene: TRBJ2-5; abundance: -; d_gene: -; CDR3aa: CASSLTSYETQYF; CDR3nt: TGTGCCAGCAGCTTAACTAGCTATGAGACCCAGTACTTC
v_gene: TRBV7-2; j_gene: TRBJ2-5; abundance: -; d_gene: TRBD2; CDR3aa: CASSFQGGPQETQYF; CDR3nt: TGTGCCAGCAGCTTCCAGGGAGGGCCACAAGAGACCCAGTACTTC
v_gene: TRBV9; j_gene: TRBJ1-2; abundance: few; d_gene: -; CDR3aa: CASSPTVGDRNYGYTF; CDR3nt: TGTGCCAGCAGCCCGACCGTCGGAGACCGTAACTATGGCTACACCTTC
v_gene: TRBV7-9; j_gene: TRBJ2-7; abundance: -; d_gene: TRBD2; CDR3aa: CATVGTSGTYEQYF; CDR3nt: TGTGCCACCGTTGGGACTAGCGGGACCTACGAGCAGTACTTC
v_gene: TRBV6-6; j_gene: TRBJ2-7; abundance: few; d_gene: TRBD2; CDR3aa: CASSFSGNGPYEQYF; CDR3nt: TGTGCCAGCAGTTTTAGCGGGAACGGGCCCTACGAGCAGTACTTC
v_gene: TRBV14; j_gene: TRBJ1-5; abundance: few; d_gene: -; CDR3aa: CASSQGWAGPQHF; CDR3nt: TGTGCCAGCAGCCAAGGTTGGGCGGGGCCCCAGCATTTT
v_gene: TRBV7-9; j_gene: TRBJ1-3; abundance: once; d_gene: TRBD1; CDR3aa: CASSLAATGRGNTIYF; CDR3nt: TGTGCCAGCAGCTTAGCCGCGACAGGGAGGGGAAACACCATATATTTT
v_gene: TRBV7-9; j_gene: TRBJ2-1; abundance: few; d_gene: TRBD2; CDR3aa: CAGGIAGGHNEQFF; CDR3nt: TGTGCCGGAGGGATAGCGGGAGGTCACAATGAGCAGTTCTTC
v_gene: TRBV28; j_gene: TRBJ1-1; abundance: -; d_gene: -; CDR3aa: CASSLGGGTEAFF; CDR3nt: TGTGCCAGCAGTTTAGGGGGAGGCACTGAAGCTTTCTTT
v_gene: TRBV11-2; j_gene: TRBJ2-1; abundance: -; d_gene: TRBD1; CDR3aa: CASSQLQGAGYNEQFF; CDR3nt: TGTGCCAGCAGCCAACTTCAGGGGGCTGGCTACAATGAGCAGTTCTTC
v_gene: TRBV4-2; j_gene: TRBJ2-2; abundance: -; d_gene: TRBD1; CDR3aa: CASSLGTGGNTGELFF; CDR3nt: TGTGCCAGCAGCCTCGGGACAGGGGGGAACACCGGGGAGCTGTTTTTT
v_gene: TRBV19; j_gene: TRBJ2-7; abundance: -; d_gene: -; CDR3aa: CASRASNRAYEQYF; CDR3nt: TGTGCCAGTAGGGCCTCTAACAGGGCCTACGAGCAGTACTTC
v_gene: TRBV6-6; j_gene: TRBJ2-2; abundance: -; d_gene: TRBD2; CDR3aa: CASSPRTSLGTGELFF; CDR3nt: TGTGCCAGCAGTCCCCGGACTAGCCTAGGCACCGGGGAGCTGTTTTTT
v_gene: TRBV19; j_gene: TRBJ2-5; abundance: -; d_gene: -; CDR3aa: CASSKQGGGETQYF; CDR3nt: TGTGCCAGTAGTAAACAGGGTGGCGGAGAGACCCAGTACTTC
v_gene: TRBV10-2; j_gene: TRBJ2-2; abundance: few; d_gene: TRBD2; CDR3aa: CASKGLAGVGELFF; CDR3nt: TGCGCCAGCAAGGGACTAGCGGGAGTCGGGGAGCTGTTTTTT
v_gene: TRBV10-3; j_gene: TRBJ2-7; abundance: few; d_gene: TRBD2; CDR3aa: CATAGLAAIYEQYF; CDR3nt: TGTGCCACAGCCGGACTAGCGGCGATCTACGAGCAGTACTTC
v_gene: TRBV9; j_gene: TRBJ1-5; abundance: once; d_gene: -; CDR3aa: CASSVDGGGNQPQHF; CDR3nt: TGTGCCAGCAGCGTAGACGGGGGGGGGAATCAGCCCCAGCATTTT
v_gene: TRBV27; j_gene: TRBJ2-7; abundance: few; d_gene: -; CDR3aa: CASSLLGGGYEQYF; CDR3nt: TGTGCCAGCAGTTTATTAGGGGGGGGCTACGAGCAGTACTTC
v_gene: TRBV2; j_gene: TRBJ1-2; abundance: -; d_gene: -; CDR3aa: CAGQREVHDGYTF; CDR3nt: TGTGCCGGCCAGAGGGAAGTCCATGATGGCTACACCTTC
v_gene: TRBV6-5; j_gene: TRBJ1-5; abundance: few; d_gene: TRBD1; CDR3aa: CASRQGFGPQHF; CDR3nt: TGTGCCAGCAGACAGGGGTTTGGGCCCCAGCATTTT
v_gene: TRBV18; j_gene: TRBJ2-5; abundance: -; d_gene: TRBD1; CDR3aa: CASSATGGQETQYF; CDR3nt: TGTGCCAGCTCAGCCACAGGGGGCCAAGAGACCCAGTACTTC
v_gene: TRBV7-9; j_gene: TRBJ1-5; abundance: -; d_gene: -; CDR3aa: CASSSDTYQPQHF; CDR3nt: TGTGCCAGCAGCTCAGACACCTATCAGCCCCAGCATTTT
v_gene: TRBV19; j_gene: TRBJ1-1; abundance: -; d_gene: -; CDR3aa: CASKERMNTEAFF; CDR3nt: TGTGCCAGTAAGGAGAGGATGAACACTGAAGCTTTCTTT
v_gene: TRBV6-5; j_gene: TRBJ2-1; abundance: -; d_gene: -; CDR3aa: CASTGYNEQFF; CDR3nt: TGTGCCAGCACAGGGTACAATGAGCAGTTCTTC
v_gene: TRBV28; j_gene: TRBJ2-7; abundance: once; d_gene: -; CDR3aa: CASSLRQYEQYF; CDR3nt: TGTGCCAGCAGTTTAAGACAGTACGAGCAGTACTTC
v_gene: TRBV5-5; j_gene: TRBJ2-6; abundance: -; d_gene: TRBD1; CDR3aa: CASSRLTGVGANVLTF; CDR3nt: TGTGCCAGCAGCCGCCTAACAGGGGTTGGGGCCAACGTCCTGACTTTC
v_gene: TRBV29-1; j_gene: TRBJ2-7; abundance: -; d_gene: -; CDR3aa: CSVEARGPYYEQYF; CDR3nt: TGCAGCGTCGAAGCCAGGGGCCCTTACTACGAGCAGTACTTC
v_gene: TRBV7-2; j_gene: TRBJ2-7; abundance: few; d_gene: -; CDR3aa: CASSLRDFGYEQYF; CDR3nt: TGTGCCAGCAGCCTAAGGGACTTCGGCTACGAGCAGTACTTC